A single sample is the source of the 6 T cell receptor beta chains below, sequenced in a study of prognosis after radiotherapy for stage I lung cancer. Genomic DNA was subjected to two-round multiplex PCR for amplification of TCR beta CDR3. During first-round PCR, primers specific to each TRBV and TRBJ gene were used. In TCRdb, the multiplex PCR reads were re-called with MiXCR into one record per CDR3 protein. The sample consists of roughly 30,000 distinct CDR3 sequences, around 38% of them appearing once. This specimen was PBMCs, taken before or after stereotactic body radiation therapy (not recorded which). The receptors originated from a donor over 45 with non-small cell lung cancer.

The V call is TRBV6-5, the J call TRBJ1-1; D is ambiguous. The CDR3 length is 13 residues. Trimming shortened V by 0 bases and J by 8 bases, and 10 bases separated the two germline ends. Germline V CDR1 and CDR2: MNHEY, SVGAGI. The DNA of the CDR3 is TGTGCCAGCAGTTACTCGACATCCACCGAAGCTTTCTTT. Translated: CASSYSTSTEAFF.

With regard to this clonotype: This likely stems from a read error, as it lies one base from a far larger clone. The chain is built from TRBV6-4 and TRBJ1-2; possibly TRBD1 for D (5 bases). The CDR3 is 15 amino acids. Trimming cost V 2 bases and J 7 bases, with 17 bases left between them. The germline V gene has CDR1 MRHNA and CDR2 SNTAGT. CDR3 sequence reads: CASSDRGGGLGGYTF. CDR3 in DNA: TGTGCCAGCAGTGACCGCGGTGGGGGGTTGGGTGGCTACACCTTC.

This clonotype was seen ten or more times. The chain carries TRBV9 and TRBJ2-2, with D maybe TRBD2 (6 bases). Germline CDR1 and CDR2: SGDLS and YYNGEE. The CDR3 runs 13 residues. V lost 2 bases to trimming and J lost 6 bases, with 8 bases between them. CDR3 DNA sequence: TGTGCCAGCAGCGTGTCGGGGGCCGGGGAGCTGTTTTTT. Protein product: CASSVSGAGELFF.

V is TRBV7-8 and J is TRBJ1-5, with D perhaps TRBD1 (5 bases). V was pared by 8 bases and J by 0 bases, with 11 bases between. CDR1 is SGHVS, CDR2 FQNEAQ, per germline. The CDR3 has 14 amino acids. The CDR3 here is CASGPGHSNQPQHF. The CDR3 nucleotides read TGTGCCAGCGGCCCAGGGCATAGCAATCAGCCCCAGCATTTT.

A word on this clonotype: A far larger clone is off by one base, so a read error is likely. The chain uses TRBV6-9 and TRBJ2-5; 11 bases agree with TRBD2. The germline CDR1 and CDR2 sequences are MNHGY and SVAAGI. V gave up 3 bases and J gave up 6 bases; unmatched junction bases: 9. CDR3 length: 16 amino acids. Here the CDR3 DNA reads TGTGCCAGCAGTTACGGTGTTAGCGGGAGGGGGAAGACCCAGTACTTC. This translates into CASSYGVSGRGKTQYF.

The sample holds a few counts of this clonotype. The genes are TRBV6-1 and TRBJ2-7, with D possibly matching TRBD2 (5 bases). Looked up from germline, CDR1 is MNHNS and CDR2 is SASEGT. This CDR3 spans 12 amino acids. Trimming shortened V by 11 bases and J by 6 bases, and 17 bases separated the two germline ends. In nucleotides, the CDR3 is TGTGCCGCCATGGGCGCCGGAGGCGAGCAGTACTTC. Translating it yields CAAMGAGGEQYF.